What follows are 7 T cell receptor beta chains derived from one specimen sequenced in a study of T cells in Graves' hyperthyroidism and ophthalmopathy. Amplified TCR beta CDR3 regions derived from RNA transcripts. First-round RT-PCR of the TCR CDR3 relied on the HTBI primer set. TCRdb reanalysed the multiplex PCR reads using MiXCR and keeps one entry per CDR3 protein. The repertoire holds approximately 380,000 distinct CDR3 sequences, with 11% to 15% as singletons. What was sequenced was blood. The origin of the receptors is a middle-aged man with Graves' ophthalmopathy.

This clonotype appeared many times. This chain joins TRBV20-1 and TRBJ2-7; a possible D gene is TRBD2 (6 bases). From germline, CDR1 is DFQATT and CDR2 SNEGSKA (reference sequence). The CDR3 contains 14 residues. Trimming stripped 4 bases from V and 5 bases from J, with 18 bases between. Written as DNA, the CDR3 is TGCAGTGCTATGTCTCGGGGGAAGGACCACGAGCAGTACTTC. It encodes CSAMSRGKDHEQYF.

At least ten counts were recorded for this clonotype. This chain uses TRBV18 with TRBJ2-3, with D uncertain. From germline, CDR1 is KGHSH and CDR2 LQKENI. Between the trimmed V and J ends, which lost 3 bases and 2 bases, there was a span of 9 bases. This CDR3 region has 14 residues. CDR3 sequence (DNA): TGTGCCAGCTCACCTTCCGCCCCCACAGATACGCAGTATTTT. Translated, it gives CASSPSAPTDTQYF.

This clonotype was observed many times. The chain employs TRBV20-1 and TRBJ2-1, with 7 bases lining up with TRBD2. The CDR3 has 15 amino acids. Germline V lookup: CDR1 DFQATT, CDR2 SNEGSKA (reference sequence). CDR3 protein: CGGRLAASSYNEQFF. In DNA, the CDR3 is TGCGGAGGGCGCCTAGCGGCCTCCTCCTACAATGAGCAGTTCTTC.

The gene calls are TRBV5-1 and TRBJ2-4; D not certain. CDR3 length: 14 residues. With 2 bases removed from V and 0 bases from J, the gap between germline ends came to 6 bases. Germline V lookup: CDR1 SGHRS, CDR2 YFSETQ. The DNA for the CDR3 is TGCGCCAGCAGCTTACAGACAGCCAAAAACATTCAGTACTTC. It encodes CASSLQTAKNIQYF.

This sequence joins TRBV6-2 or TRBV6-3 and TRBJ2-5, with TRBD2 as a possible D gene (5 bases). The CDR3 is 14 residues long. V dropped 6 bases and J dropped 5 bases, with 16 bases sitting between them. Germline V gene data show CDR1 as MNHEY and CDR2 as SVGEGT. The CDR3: CASRVGSRRETQYF. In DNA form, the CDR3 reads TGTGCCAGCAGAGTAGGATCAAGGAGGGAGACCCAGTACTTC.

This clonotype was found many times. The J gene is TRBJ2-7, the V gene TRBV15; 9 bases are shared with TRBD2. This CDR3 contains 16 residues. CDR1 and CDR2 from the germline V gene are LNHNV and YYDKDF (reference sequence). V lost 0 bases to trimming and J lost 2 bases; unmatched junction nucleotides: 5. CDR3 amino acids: CATSRDRLAGAYEQYF. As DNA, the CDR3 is TGTGCCACCAGCAGAGATCGATTAGCGGGGGCCTACGAGCAGTACTTC.

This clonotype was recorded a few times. CDR3 coding DNA: TGTGCCAGCAGTGGACCTAGCGGGAGGGGCGCAGATACGCAGTATTTT. Translated: CASSGPSGRGADTQYF. V gene TRBV25-1 combines with J gene TRBJ2-3, with TRBD2 matching over 12 bases. Germline loops: CDR1 MGHDK, CDR2 SYGVNS. Unmatched junction bases numbered 6, after V lost 4 bases and J lost 4 bases. The CDR3 has 16 residues.